The rows below give T cell receptor beta chains drawn from one sample of a study of T cells after yellow fever vaccination. TCRdb itself ran the 5' RACE reads through MiXCR, one entry per CDR3 protein. The sample holds about 74,000 distinct CDR3 sequences, approximately 6.9% seen once. The sample here was CD8+ T cells sorted from PBMCs, taken more than 4 days after the first yellow fever vaccination. Receptors were obtained from a man aged 18 to 30 who received the YFV17D yellow fever vaccine. The CDR3 runs from the conserved cysteine through the conserved F or W. Fields, in order: V gene, J gene, D gene, clone size, CDR3 DNA, CDR3 protein. A D gene is named only where the DNA matches it firmly. Clone size appears in some rows only: once, few, many, or a class for an expanded clone.

>TRBV23-1|TRBJ1-6|-|few
TGCGCCAGCAGCCGGGGTTTGTCACCCCTCCACTTT
CASSRGLSPLHF
>TRBV9|TRBJ2-5|-|many
TGTGCCAGCAGCCTCTCGACAGCGTACCAAGAGACCCAGTACTTC
CASSLSTAYQETQYF
>TRBV4-2|TRBJ2-7|TRBD2|medium-sized
TGTGCCAGCAGCCAAGCCGTAGCGGGGGGGCCCAACGAGCAGTACTTC
CASSQAVAGGPNEQYF
>TRBV7-9|TRBJ2-3|-|few
TGTGCCACCCCCGGAAGGGGTAAGACAGATACGCAGTATTTT
CATPGRGKTDTQYF
>TRBV29-1|TRBJ2-1|TRBD2|few
TGCAGCGTTGAGGGCTGGGCGGGGGTAGTACTTCGAGAGCAGTTCTTC
CSVEGWAGVVLREQFF
>TRBV6-2/TRBV6-3|TRBJ2-1|-|many
TGTGCCAGCAGTTACGCGACCTACAGGGATACCAATGAGCAGTTCTTC
CASSYATYRDTNEQFF
>TRBV7-9|TRBJ1-5|-|-
TGTGCCAGCAGCTTAGAGGCGGGGTTAGGTCAGCCCCAGCATTTT
CASSLEAGLGQPQHF
>TRBV4-3|TRBJ2-5|-|-
TGCGCCAGCAGCCTAAAGGGGGGGGTAGAGACCCAGTACTTC
CASSLKGGVETQYF
>TRBV14|TRBJ2-7|TRBD1|few
TGTGCCAGCAGCCCGGGGACAGGGGGCATCTACGAGCAGTACTTC
CASSPGTGGIYEQYF
>TRBV5-1|TRBJ1-4|-|-
TGCGCCAGCAGCTTTCAGGGAACAACTAATGAAAAACTGTTTTTT
CASSFQGTTNEKLFF
>TRBV20-1|TRBJ2-1|-|-
TGCAGTGGCACAGCAAGAATTAGGTTCTACAATGAGCAGTTCTTC
CSGTARIRFYNEQFF
>TRBV7-7|TRBJ2-7|-|many
TGTGCCAGCAGCTTATCGAGCTCCTACGAGCAGTACTTC
CASSLSSSYEQYF
>TRBV6-5|TRBJ1-6|-|many
TGTGCCAGCAGTTCCTTCAGGGAACGGCATTCACCCCTCCACTTT
CASSSFRERHSPLHF
>TRBV19|TRBJ1-1|-|many
TGTGCCAGTAGTATAGAGGGGGGAAACTTGAACACTGAAGCTTTCTTT
CASSIEGGNLNTEAFF
>TRBV6-5|TRBJ2-3|-|many
TGTGCCAGCAGTTCACGACTAGAGCGTACAGATACGCAGTATTTT
CASSSRLERTDTQYF
>TRBV4-1|TRBJ1-2|-|few
TGCGCCAGCAGCCAAGGGGCTGTAAACTATGGCTACACCTTC
CASSQGAVNYGYTF
>TRBV7-3|TRBJ2-3|TRBD1|-
TGTGCCAGCACCCGGACAGGGGGCATCGCAGATACGCAGTATTTT
CASTRTGGIADTQYF
>TRBV9|TRBJ2-5|-|-
TGTGCCAGCAGCGTGCGAGATAAAGAGACCCAGTACTTC
CASSVRDKETQYF
>TRBV12-3/TRBV12-4|TRBJ2-3|TRBD1|many
TGTGCCAGCACTTTCCGCGGACAGGGGGTTATGGATACGCAGTATTTT
CASTFRGQGVMDTQYF
>TRBV6-1|TRBJ1-5|-|few
TGTGCCAGCATGAAACTCACAGGGATCCATCAGCCCCAGCATTTT
CASMKLTGIHQPQHF
>TRBV3-1|TRBJ2-3|TRBD2|-
TGTGCCTGCAGCCAAGGGGAAATTGGCGGGGGGGCAACAGATACGCAGTATTTT
CACSQGEIGGGATDTQYF
>TRBV4-2|TRBJ2-3|TRBD2|-
TGTGCCAGCAGCCAAGATTTCGGGACTAGCGGGGGTGGAGGTACGCAGTATTTT
CASSQDFGTSGGGGTQYF
>TRBV29-1|TRBJ2-3|TRBD2|few
TGCAGCGTTGAAGAGACTAGCGGGGGAACAGATACGCAGTATTTT
CSVEETSGGTDTQYF
>TRBV27|TRBJ2-1|TRBD1|many
TGTGCCAGCAGGAGACAGGGATACAATGAGCAGTTCTTC
CASRRQGYNEQFF
>TRBV7-9|TRBJ1-1|-|few
TGTGCCAGCAGCTTATTGGTCACTGGGCGGTCTGACGAACCGAACACTGAAGCTTTCTTT
CASSLLVTGRSDEPNTEAFF
>TRBV28|TRBJ2-3|-|few
TGTGCCAGCGGGACCGCTAGCGTCGACACAGATACGCAGTATTTT
CASGTASVDTDTQYF
>TRBV4-3|TRBJ2-1|-|-
TGCGCCAGCAGCCAAGATAAGTTGGGGGGGCAATTTTTCGATGAGCAGTTCTTC
CASSQDKLGGQFFDEQFF
>TRBV12-3/TRBV12-4|TRBJ1-5|-|many
TGTGCCAGCAGTTTTGACAGGCCTCAGCCCCAGCATTTT
CASSFDRPQPQHF
>TRBV5-4|TRBJ2-3|-|-
TGTGCCAGCAGCTTGGAGGCAGCGGCTAGCACAGATACGCAGTATTTT
CASSLEAAASTDTQYF
>TRBV24-1|TRBJ1-1|TRBD1|few
TGTGCCACCAGAGGCCGGGACAGGGGGAGGAACACTGAAGCTTTCTTT
CATRGRDRGRNTEAFF
>TRBV2|TRBJ2-5|-|few
TGTGCCACCCAACGGAGTAGCGGACTTCAAGAGACCCAGTACTTC
CATQRSSGLQETQYF
>TRBV6-1|TRBJ2-5|TRBD1|-
TGTGCCAGCAGTGAAGCCCCACAGGGGCCTCAAGAGACCCAGTACTTC
CASSEAPQGPQETQYF
>TRBV5-5|TRBJ2-7|TRBD1|few
TGTGCCAGCAGCCACACAGGGGGCTCCTACGAGCAGTACTTC
CASSHTGGSYEQYF
>TRBV19|TRBJ2-2|-|-
TGTGCCAAAGACGGACCGTACACCGGGGAGCTGTTTTTT
CAKDGPYTGELFF
>TRBV7-3|TRBJ2-5|-|-
TGTGCCAGCAGCCCCGGAGGGGGGCGCCAAGAGAACCAGTACTTC
CASSPGGGRQENQYF
>TRBV6-5|TRBJ1-1|-|-
TGTGCCAGCAGTTACTCGATAGAACGGGCTGAAGCTTTCTTT
CASSYSIERAEAFF
>TRBV9|TRBJ2-3|-|few
TGTGCCAGCAGCGCATACTCGTATACGCAGTATTTT
CASSAYSYTQYF
>TRBV6-2/TRBV6-3|TRBJ2-7|-|few
TGTGCCAGCAGCAGAAGCTACGAGCAGTACTTC
CASSRSYEQYF
>TRBV13|TRBJ1-1|-|-
TGTGCCAGCAGCTTGGGAGGGTATTCGGGTGAAGCTTTCTTT
CASSLGGYSGEAFF
>TRBV23-1|TRBJ2-3|TRBD2|few
TGCGCCAGCAGTCAATCCGCGAGGAAAGAGCGTAGGAGCGGGGGCACAGATACGCAGTATTTT
CASSQSARKERRSGGTDTQYF
>TRBV5-1|TRBJ2-1|TRBD2|few
TGCGCCAGCAGGATCGCAGCCGGGGGGAACAATGAGCAGTTCTTC
CASRIAAGGNNEQFF
>TRBV4-3|TRBJ2-7|TRBD1|many
TGCGCCAGCAGCCAAGTAGTCCAGGGGGCCAGCGAGCAGTACTTC
CASSQVVQGASEQYF
>TRBV7-9|TRBJ2-1|-|few
TGTGCCAGCAGCAGCTCGGACAGCTCCTACAATGAGCAGTTCTTC
CASSSSDSSYNEQFF
>TRBV6-1|TRBJ2-2|TRBD1|-
TGTGCCAGCAGTCCCGACAGGGGAGTGACCGGGGAGCTGTTTTTT
CASSPDRGVTGELFF
>TRBV19|TRBJ2-1|TRBD2|-
TGTGCCACCGCACGGGGGGTAAGCAATGAGCAGTTCTTC
CATARGVSNEQFF
>TRBV20-1|TRBJ2-1|TRBD2|-
TGCAGTGCTAGAGATGGCGGGGGGGGGTTTGAGCAGTTCTTC
CSARDGGGGFEQFF